Presented here are 8 T cell receptor beta chains from one specimen sequenced in a study of CD8+CD57+ T cells in acquired aplastic anemia (dated by TCRdb to between 2017 and 2018). The patients picked for sequencing were ones in whom flow cytometry had shown an expansion of CD8+CD57+ cells. Data came from an Illumina HiSeq 2000. Genomic DNA served as template for TCR beta VDJ combination and CDR3 sequence profiling. The raw public reads went through TCRdb reprocessing: fastp at Q25, MiXCR clone calling, in-frame beta chains kept. Rows with a matching CDR3 protein are joined into one entry that keeps the most common DNA and genes. For this sample there are 150,000 or so distinct CDR3 sequences; 52% appear just once. Of the sample, more than 10% falls within the top ten clones. Sequenced material: sorted CD4+, CD8+, or CD8+CD57+ T cells (not recorded which) from PBMCs. The receptors were gathered from a human donor with aplastic anemia.

The chain is built from TRBV29-1 and TRBJ1-1; TRBD1 matches at 7 bases. Germline V gene sequence: CDR1 SQVTM, CDR2 ANQGSEA. The ends lost 6 bases at V and 1 base at J; junction bases unmatched: 2. There are 12 residues in the CDR3. The CDR3 region is CSVWDRNTEAFF. The CDR3 region has the DNA TGCAGCGTATGGGACAGGAACACTGAAGCTTTCTTT.

This clonotype occurred many times. The chain employs TRBV10-2 and TRBJ1-5; 8 bases are a match to TRBD1. From germline, CDR1 is WSHSY and CDR2 SAAADI. After removal of 7 bases from V and 2 bases from J, the junction contained 4 bases not matched to a gene. The CDR3 totals 14 residues. DNA of the CDR3: TGCGCCAGCACCCCGGGACAGGGCAATCAGCCCCAGCATTTT. Translation: CASTPGQGNQPQHF.

This clonotype appeared a few times. The rearrangement joins TRBV19 to TRBJ1-2; D is unclear. V was shortened by 2 bases and J by 5 bases, with 9 bases between the two germline ends. CDR3 size: 13 residues. Germline V gene lookup returns CDR1 LNHDA and CDR2 SQIVND (reference sequence). In nucleotides, the CDR3 is TGTGCCAGTAGTATACAGAGAGGGTATGGCTACACCTTC. Its protein is CASSIQRGYGYTF.

This chain uses TRBV6-5 with TRBJ2-1; 7 bases agree with TRBD1. The CDR3 contains 15 residues. V shed 4 bases, J shed 7 bases, and the junction held 10 bases outside the gene matches. The germline V gene encodes CDR1 MNHEY and CDR2 SVGAGI. CDR3 residues: CASSWEEQGWNEQFF. CDR3 bases: TGTGCCAGCAGTTGGGAAGAACAGGGGTGGAATGAGCAGTTCTTC.

This chain links TRBV5-5 with TRBJ1-3, with D unresolved. There are 15 residues in the CDR3. Germline lookup yields CDR1 SGHKS and CDR2 YYEKEE (reference sequence). V was trimmed by 4 bases and J by 6 bases, leaving 17 bases between them. The CDR3 loop reads CASSLSPGPQNTIYF. The CDR3 DNA sequence: TGTGCCAGCAGCCTGTCCCCCGGACCGCAAAACACCATATATTTT.

The gene calls are TRBV2 and TRBJ1-4; TRBD1 matches 7 bases. V dropped 6 bases and J dropped 4; count of bases not matched to a gene: 5. The CDR3 totals 14 residues. Germline V lookup: CDR1 SNHLY, CDR2 FYNNEI. The CDR3 DNA sequence: TGTGCCAGCAGAACAGGGGAGGTTAATGAAAAACTGTTTTTT. This encodes CASRTGEVNEKLFF. Filled out from reference TRBV2 and TRBJ1-4, the complete variable domain reads EPEVTQTPSHQVTQMGQEVILRCVPISNHLYFYWYRQILGQKVEFLVSFYNNEISEKSEIFDDQFSVERPDGSNFTLKIRSTKLEDSAMYFCASRTGEVNEKLFFGSGTQLSVL.

The chain couples TRBV15 to TRBJ2-3; 9 bases line up with TRBD2. The CDR3 covers 16 residues. Germline V lookup: CDR1 LNHNV, CDR2 YYDKDF (reference sequence). V gave up 2 bases and J gave up 3 bases; unmatched junction bases: 6. CDR3 DNA sequence: TGTGCCACCAGCAGACAACGGACTAGCGCGACAGATACGCAGTATTTT. Protein product: CATSRQRTSATDTQYF.

This clonotype was observed a single time. This may arise from a read error, as a much more abundant clone is one base away. V and J are TRBV11-1 and TRBJ1-3, with D possibly matching TRBD1 (6 bases). This CDR3 region has 16 residues. The germline gives CDR1 SGHAT, CDR2 FQDESV (reference sequence). Between the trimmed V and J ends, which lost 9 bases and 5 bases, there was a span of 23 bases. CDR3 region: CASSAELAQGRNTIYF. In DNA, the CDR3 is TGTGCCAGTAGCGCAGAGTTAGCCCAGGGGAGAAACACCATATATTTT. The complete variable domain, with remaining parts taken from reference TRBV11-1 and TRBJ1-3, reads EAEVAQSPRYKITEKSQAVAFWCDPISGHATLYWYRQILGQGPELLVQFQDESVVDDSQLPKDRFSAERLKGVDSTLKIQPAELGDSAMYLCASSAELAQGRNTIYFGEGSWLTVV.